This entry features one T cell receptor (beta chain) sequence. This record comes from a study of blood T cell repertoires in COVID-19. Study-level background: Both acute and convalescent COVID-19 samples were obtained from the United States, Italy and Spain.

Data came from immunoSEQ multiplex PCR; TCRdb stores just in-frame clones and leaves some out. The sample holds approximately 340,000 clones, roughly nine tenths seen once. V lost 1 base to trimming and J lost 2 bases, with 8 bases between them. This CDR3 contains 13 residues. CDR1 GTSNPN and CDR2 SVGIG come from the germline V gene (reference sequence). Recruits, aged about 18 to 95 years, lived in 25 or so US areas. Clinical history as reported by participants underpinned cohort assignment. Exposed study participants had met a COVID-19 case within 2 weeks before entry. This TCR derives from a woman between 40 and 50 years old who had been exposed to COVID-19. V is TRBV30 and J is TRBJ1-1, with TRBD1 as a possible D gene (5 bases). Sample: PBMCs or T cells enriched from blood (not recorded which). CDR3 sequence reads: CAWSADSNTEAFF. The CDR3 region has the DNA TGTGCCTGGAGTGCCGACAGCAACACTGAAGCTTTCTTT.